This paragraph covers one TCR beta chain sequence. This CDR3 has 12 amino acids. Unmatched junction bases numbered 3, after V lost 3 bases and J lost 10 bases. The germline V gene encodes CDR1 SGHDN and CDR2 FVKESK. Researchers took RNA transcripts and amplified the TCR beta CDR3 regions from them. The TCR CDR3 first-round RT-PCR relied on the HTBI primer set. From the multiplex PCR reads, TCRdb called clonotypes with MiXCR, one entry per CDR3 protein. The data hold 300,000 to 400,000 distinct CDR3 sequences, with around a fifth observed a single time. These data originate in a study of T cells in Graves' hyperthyroidism and ophthalmopathy.

The V call is TRBV14, the J call TRBJ1-1, with 9 nucleotides matching TRBD1. The specimen sequenced was blood. The clonotype comes from a woman in her fifties or sixties with Graves' hyperthyroidism. The chain's CDR3 is CASSHLTGGAFF. CDR3 in DNA: TGTGCCAGCAGCCATCTGACAGGGGGAGCTTTCTTT. Supplemented by reference TRBV14 and TRBJ1-1, the full variable domain reads EAGVTQFPSHSVIEKGQTVTLRCDPISGHDNLYWYRRVMGKEIKFLLHFVKESKQDESGMPNNRFLAERTGGTYSTLKVQPAELEDSGVYFCASSHLTGGAFFGQGTRLTVV.